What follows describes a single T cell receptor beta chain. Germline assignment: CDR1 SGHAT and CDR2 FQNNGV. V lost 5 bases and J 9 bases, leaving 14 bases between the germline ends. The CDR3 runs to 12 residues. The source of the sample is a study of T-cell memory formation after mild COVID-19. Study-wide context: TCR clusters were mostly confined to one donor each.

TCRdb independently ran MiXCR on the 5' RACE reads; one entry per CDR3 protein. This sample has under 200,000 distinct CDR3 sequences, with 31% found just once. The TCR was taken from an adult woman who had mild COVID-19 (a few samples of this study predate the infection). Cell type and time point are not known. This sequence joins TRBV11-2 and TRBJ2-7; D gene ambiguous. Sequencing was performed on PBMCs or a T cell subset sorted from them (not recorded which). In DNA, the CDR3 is TGTGCCAGCAGCCGCTTGACCAGTGGGCAGTACTTC. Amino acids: CASSRLTSGQYF.